This T cell receptor beta chain originates from a study of blood T cell repertoires in COVID-19. Profiled with immunoSEQ multiplex PCR; TCRdb holds only in-frame clones, not every one. The repertoire holds about 150,000 clones, with around four fifths as singletons. After removal of 6 bases from V and 5 bases from J, the junction contained 8 bases not matched to a gene. The V gene's germline CDR1 is MDHEN and CDR2 SYDVKM. This CDR3 has 15 amino acids. Sequencing used peripheral blood. The gene calls are TRBV28 and TRBJ2-5; 11 bases match TRBD1. The TCR was taken from a man aged 65-85 years with acute or convalescent COVID-19. The CDR3 bases are TGTGCCAGCAGCCACTCCGGGACAGGGGGTGAGACCCAGTACTTC. Translation: CASSHSGTGGETQYF.